What follows are 24 T cell receptor beta chains derived from one specimen sequenced in a study of T cell clonality in common variable immunodeficiency. Sequencing used immunoSEQ multiplex PCR; TCRdb keeps in-frame clones, though not all of them. Observed in the sample are approximately 81,000 clones, none of them singletons. Sequencing was performed on peripheral blood mononuclear cells. These receptors came from a person aged 18-69 years in good health.

There are many counts of this clone. The missing CDR3 end, 3 residues past where the read stops, is filled in from the germline J gene. The rearrangement joins TRBV20-1 to TRBJ2-1; D unresolved. Trimming took 3 bases from V and 5 from J, leaving 14 bases between them. CDR3 length: 14 residues. Looked up from germline, CDR1 is DFQATT and CDR2 is SNEGSKA (reference sequence). The covered CDR3 bases are TGCAGTGCTAGGTCGATAAGTCTAAACAATGAG. It codes for CSARSISLNNE. The full-length CDR3 reads as CSARSISLNNEQFF.

To note about this clone: Its ends do not fully match the called genes, so a read error is possible. The observed sequence ends 3 residues before the CDR3 terminus, with the missing tail filled in from the germline J gene. V and J are TRBV18 and TRBJ2-1, with 10 bases identical to TRBD2. The CDR3 extends over 20 amino acids. Germline V gene data show CDR1 as KGHSH and CDR2 as LQKENI. Incomplete CDR3 DNA: TGTGCCTGCTCACCTTTGAGGAGGGGTAGCGGGAGGCTGCCCTACAATGAG. This translates into CACSPLRRGSGRLPYNE. The full CDR3 protein reads CACSPLRRGSGRLPYNEQFF.

This clone was counted at least ten times. The CDR3 goes on 3 residues after the read ends, and that part is filled in from the germline J gene. This chain uses TRBV7-3 with TRBJ2-5; 7 bases align to TRBD1. The V segment lost 1 base and the J segment 5 bases; nucleotides outside the gene matches: 4. Germline CDR1 reads SGHTA; CDR2 reads FQGTGA. The CDR3 has 14 amino acids. The sequenced CDR3 bases are TGTGCCAGCAGCTTAAATGGCAGGGGGGAGACC. This gives the protein CASSLNGRGET. The CDR3 in its entirety is CASSLNGRGETQYF. The full variable domain, in which reference TRBV7-3 and TRBJ2-5 provide the parts outside the CDR3, is GAGVSQTPSNKVTEKGKYVELRCDPISGHTALYWYRQSLGQGPEFLIYFQGTGAADDSGLPNDRFFAVRPEGSVSTLKIQRTERGDSAVYLCASSLNGRGETQYFGPGTRLLVL.

This clone was picked up many times. Read sequence stops 3 residues before the CDR3 end, and the germline J gene provides the missing end. The genes are TRBV20-1 and TRBJ2-3; 13 bases are a match to TRBD2. The V segment lost 5 bases and the J segment 4 bases; nucleotides outside the gene matches: 6. The CDR3 is made up of 15 amino acids. Germline assignment: CDR1 DFQATT and CDR2 SNEGSKA (reference sequence). The CDR3 loop is CSADTSGRVADTQYF. The part of the CDR3 DNA that was read is TGCAGTGCTGATACTAGCGGGAGGGTTGCAGATACG.

This clone was detected many times. The read terminates 3 residues ahead of where the CDR3 ends, so the germline J gene completes it. The genes are TRBV19 and TRBJ2-2, with 9 bases fitting TRBD1. The ends lost 3 bases at V and 7 bases at J; junction bases unmatched: 12. The CDR3 sequence is 17 residues long. In germline, CDR1 is LNHDA, CDR2 SQIVND (reference sequence). This CDR3 is CASSIFLDRGAGGELFF. Incomplete CDR3 DNA: TGTGCCAGTAGTATTTTTCTGGACAGGGGAGCCGGCGGGGAG.

This clone was found many times. The read ends 3 residues early relative to the CDR3; the germline J gene fills the gap. The chain carries TRBV9 and TRBJ1-4; 7 bases line up with TRBD1. J gave up 4 bases and V 0 bases, and 9 bases lay outside the gene matches. Germline lookup yields CDR1 SGDLS and CDR2 YYNGEE. CDR3 length: 17 residues. CDR3 loop: CASSVGGQQTFNEKLFF. The sequenced part of the CDR3 DNA is TGTGCCAGCAGCGTAGGGGGACAGCAAACTTTTAATGAAAAA.

This clone was counted ten times or more. An end of the junction does not agree with germline; a read error may underlie this. The read ends 3 residues shy of where the CDR3 ends; the end is completed using the germline J gene. This sample also contains other DNA sequences that code for the same CDR3. The chain links TRBV4-2 to TRBJ2-5, with TRBD2 matching 13 bases. The CDR3 is 14 residues long. In germline, CDR1 is LGHNA, CDR2 YNFKEQ. The DNA read from the CDR3 is TGCGCCAGCAGCCAGACTAGCGGGAGGGAGACC. Its protein product is CASSQTSGRET. The CDR3, in full, reads CASSQTSGRETQYF.

This clone was observed at least ten times. The read terminates 3 residues ahead of where the CDR3 ends, so the germline J gene completes it. This chain joins TRBV5-4 and TRBJ1-1; 10 nucleotides agree with TRBD1. Trimming cost V 4 bases and J 3 bases; bases outside gene matches: 3. The CDR3 has 14 amino acids. In germline, CDR1 is SGHNT, CDR2 YYREEE (reference sequence). The part of the CDR3 DNA that was read is TGTGCCAGCAGCCGGGACAGGGGATACACTGAA. The encoded protein is CASSRDRGYTE. The complete CDR3 protein is CASSRDRGYTEAFF.

This clone was detected many times. The read halts 3 residues ahead of the CDR3 end, with the missing end drawn from the germline J gene. The rearrangement joins TRBV19 to TRBJ2-1, with 9 bases that match TRBD2. Germline lookup yields CDR1 LNHDA and CDR2 SQIVND (reference sequence). Trimming removed 3 bases from V and 9 bases from J; junction bases left unmatched: 15. The CDR3 totals 17 residues. The sequenced part of the CDR3 DNA is TGTGCCAGTAGTATCCCGGTTGGTAGCGGGAGCCCAGGTGAG. This gives the protein CASSIPVGSGSPGE. The whole CDR3 region reads CASSIPVGSGSPGEQFF.

This clone was recorded at least ten times. The read comes to an end 3 residues before the CDR3 does, leaving the germline J gene to fill in the end. This rearrangement joins TRBV6-1 to TRBJ2-7; D is unclear. CDR1 is MNHNS and CDR2 is SASEGT in the germline V gene. The germline V and J ends were trimmed by 4 bases and 5 bases, with 9 bases remaining between them. The CDR3 has 12 amino acids. Here the CDR3 reads CASSVGINEQYF. CDR3 bases read: TGTGCCAGCAGTGTCGGTATAAACGAG.

This clone appeared a few times. Sequencing ends 3 residues short of the CDR3 end; the germline J gene provides the rest. The rearrangement uses TRBV18 and TRBJ2-2; D ambiguous. Germline lookup yields CDR1 KGHSH and CDR2 LQKENI. This CDR3 comprises 13 residues. Partial CDR3 DNA: TGTGCCAGCTCACCACCGATACGGTTAGAG. Translation gives CASSPPIRLE. In full, the CDR3 reads CASSPPIRLELFF. Full variable domain (remainder filled in from reference TRBV18 and TRBJ2-2): NAGVMQNPRHLVRRRGQEARLRCSPMKGHSHVYWYRQLPEEGLKFMVYLQKENIIDESGMPKERFSAEFPKEGPSILRIQQVVRGDSAAYFCASSPPIRLELFFGEGSRLTVL.

Ten or more counts support this clone. The CDR3 extends 3 residues past the end of the read, so its final part is completed from the germline J gene. The chain uses TRBV7-9 and TRBJ2-7; 14 bases are shared with TRBD2. CDR1 and CDR2 from the germline V gene are SEHNR and FQNEAQ (reference sequence). The CDR3 length is 15 residues. The V gene end was trimmed by 1 base and the J gene end by 5 bases; junction bases not matched to a gene: 1. The sequenced CDR3 bases are TGTGCCAGCAGCTTAGGACTAGCGGGAGGGGACGAG. It is translated as CASSLGLAGGDE. The complete CDR3 protein is CASSLGLAGGDEQYF. Full variable domain (missing parts from reference TRBV7-9 and TRBJ2-7): DTGVSQNPRHKITKRGQNVTFRCDPISEHNRLYWYRQTLGQGPEFLTYFQNEAQLEKSRLLSDRFSAERPKGSFSTLEIQRTEQGDSAMYLCASSLGLAGGDEQYFGPGTRLTVT.

This clone was detected many times. The CDR3 end is not reached by the read, which stops 3 residues before it; the germline J gene fills it in. J is TRBJ2-5 and V is TRBV7-2; 9 nucleotides align to TRBD2. Germline CDR1 reads SGHTA; CDR2 reads FQGNSA. The length of the CDR3 is 13 residues. V was clipped by 6 bases and J by 2 bases; unmatched bases: 1. The CDR3 is CASRAGGQETQYF. The part of the CDR3 DNA that was read is TGTGCCAGCAGAGCGGGAGGACAAGAGACC.

Ten or more counts support this clone. The read terminates 3 residues ahead of where the CDR3 ends, so the germline J gene completes it. The chain uses TRBV4-1 and TRBJ2-1; 13 bases agree with TRBD2. The germline V gene encodes CDR1 MGHRA and CDR2 YSYEKL. V shed 4 bases, J shed 5 bases, and the junction held 5 bases outside the gene matches. This CDR3 has 16 residues. CDR3 DNA, as far as it was read: TGCGCCAGCAGCCCCCGGACTAGCGGGAGTAACAATGAG. It codes for CASSPRTSGSNNE. The CDR3 reads in full as CASSPRTSGSNNEQFF.

This clone was detected ten times or more. The read gets to within 3 residues of the CDR3 end, and the germline J gene fills in the rest. This rearrangement joins TRBV6-2 or TRBV6-3 to TRBJ1-2; a weak D match, TRBD1 (5 bases). CDR1 is MNHEY and CDR2 is SVGEGT in the germline V gene. The CDR3 length is 15 residues. Trimming took 6 bases from V and 4 from J, leaving 18 bases between them. The CDR3 is CASSLTDSSLYGYTF. The sequenced part of the CDR3 DNA is TGTGCCAGCAGCCTAACCGACAGTTCCCTCTATGGC.

This clone was recorded at least ten times. The read ends 3 residues shy of where the CDR3 ends; the end is completed using the germline J gene. The V and J genes are TRBV20-1 and TRBJ1-2; TRBD1 matches at 7 bases. Germline V CDR1 and CDR2: DFQATT, SNEGSKA (reference sequence). The CDR3 runs 13 residues. With V trimmed by 6 bases and J by 4 bases, 8 bases remained unmatched. The chain's CDR3 is CSAIKQGSYGYTF. The sequenced part of the CDR3 DNA is TGCAGTGCCATAAAACAGGGGTCCTATGGC.

There are many counts of this clone. The read finishes 3 residues shy of the CDR3 end, and the germline J gene is used to complete it. This chain links TRBV11-2 with TRBJ1-5, with TRBD1 as a possible D gene (6 bases). Trimming cost V 5 bases and J 6 bases, with 17 bases left between them. The germline gives CDR1 SGHAT, CDR2 FQNNGV. The CDR3 totals 15 residues. The CDR3 reads CASSPITGRGQPQHF. Partial CDR3 DNA: TGTGCCAGCAGCCCCATAACAGGGAGGGGTCAGCCC.

This clone came up many times. The CDR3 end is not reached by the read, which stops 3 residues before it; the germline J gene fills it in. The J gene is TRBJ1-2, the V gene TRBV7-2, with 7 bases lining up with TRBD1. CDR1 and CDR2 (germline): SGHTA, FQGNSA. The V segment lost 5 bases and the J segment 2 bases; nucleotides outside the gene matches: 5. The CDR3 is made up of 14 amino acids. This CDR3 reads CASSPQGQNYGYTF. The sequenced CDR3 bases are TGTGCCAGCAGCCCGCAGGGACAGAACTATGGC.

This clone was recorded many times. With the read ending 3 residues before the CDR3 end, the germline J gene is used to fill in that end. The chain combines TRBV20-1 with TRBJ2-7; weak D call: TRBD2 (6 bases). The CDR3 sequence is 13 residues long. Trimming took off 6 bases at V and 0 bases at J, with 12 bases between the two ends. Germline V CDR1 and CDR2: DFQATT, SNEGSKA (reference sequence). CDR3 bases read: TGCAGTGCCCCCGGGACTCTCTCCTACGAG. Translation gives CSAPGTLSYE. The full CDR3 protein is CSAPGTLSYEQYF.

This clone was seen at least ten times. The sequenced fragment ends 3 residues before the CDR3 boundary, so the rest is inferred from the germline J gene. The V call is TRBV9, the J call TRBJ2-1, with no clear D. Germline V gives CDR1 SGDLS, CDR2 YYNGEE. The V and J ends lost 0 bases and 6 bases respectively, with 10 bases between them. This CDR3 has 14 amino acids. The CDR3 DNA, read in part, is TGTGCCAGCAGCGTAGGATCAGCGAGCAATGAG. Encoded protein: CASSVGSASNE. The full CDR3 protein reads CASSVGSASNEQFF.

This clone occurred many times. The read stops 3 residues short of the end of the CDR3; the missing end is completed from the germline J gene. This chain connects TRBV11-2 to TRBJ2-3, with D perhaps TRBD2 (5 bases). V lost 3 bases and J lost 3, with 13 bases in between. This CDR3 has 15 residues. Germline CDR1 is SGHAT and CDR2 is FQNNGV. The part of the CDR3 DNA that was read is TGTGCCAGCAGCTTGTTAATCGCGGGTACAGATACG. Amino acid sequence: CASSLLIAGTDT. The whole CDR3 protein reads CASSLLIAGTDTQYF.

This clone has at least ten counts. The read halts 3 residues ahead of the CDR3 end, with the missing end drawn from the germline J gene. The chain links TRBV7-8 to TRBJ1-2; a weak D match, TRBD1 (5 bases). The germline V gene encodes CDR1 SGHVS and CDR2 FQNEAQ. Trimming shortened V by 7 bases and J by 4 bases, and 19 bases separated the two germline ends. The CDR3 totals 15 residues. The covered CDR3 bases are TGTGCCAGCACCGACGGGGGGACCAGGGTCTATGGC. Translated, it gives CASTDGGTRVYG. The whole CDR3 reads CASTDGGTRVYGYTF.

This clone was found many times. The read gets to within 3 residues of the CDR3 end, and the germline J gene fills in the rest. The rearrangement uses TRBV11-2 and TRBJ2-5; 9 bases are shared with TRBD1. This CDR3 is built from 14 residues. The V gene's germline CDR1 is SGHAT and CDR2 FQNNGV. V shed 4 bases and J 7 bases; nucleotides not matched to a gene: 7. The CDR3 bases that were read are TGTGCCAGCAGCTACAGGGACAGGGTTGGGACC. Translating it yields CASSYRDRVGT. The entire CDR3 sequence reads CASSYRDRVGTQYF. Drawing the rest from reference TRBV11-2 and TRBJ2-5, the complete variable domain is EAGVAQSPRYKIIEKRQSVAFWCNPISGHATLYWYQQILGQGPKLLIQFQNNGVVDDSQLPKDRFSAERLKGVDSTLKIQPAKLEDSAVYLCASSYRDRVGTQYFGPGTRLLVL.

This clone has at least ten counts. The CDR3 here is CASSPNRAGNYGYTF. The CDR3 DNA, read in part, is TGTGCCAGCAGCCCTAACAGGGCGGGAAACTATGGC. The genes are TRBV7-9 and TRBJ1-2; possible D gene TRBD1, 6 bases. From the germline J gene comes the end of the CDR3, since the read stops 3 residues before it. This CDR3 comprises 15 residues. V lost 5 bases and J lost 2, with 15 bases in between. In germline, CDR1 is SEHNR, CDR2 FQNEAQ (reference sequence).